These 19 T cell receptor beta chains came from one sample sequenced in a study of cytomegalovirus exposure and HLA in healthy donors. The protocol was immunoSEQ multiplex PCR, while the TCRdb copy is restricted to in-frame clones and leaves out a portion. The sample includes roughly 220,000 clones, 90% to 95% of them seen just once. Input material: PBMCs. The receptors originated from a woman aged 18-29 years in good health and CMV-seronegative.

This chain connects TRBV29-1 to TRBJ2-7, with 8 nucleotides matching TRBD1. The CDR3 has 15 amino acids. Germline CDR1 and CDR2: SQVTM and ANQGSEA. V gave up 1 base and J gave up 4 bases; unmatched junction bases: 9. CDR3 bases: TGCAGCGTTGAAGCGGCCAGGGGGCCGGGATACGAGCAGTACTTC. Protein: CSVEAARGPGYEQYF.

This chain connects TRBV19 to TRBJ2-3; D is ambiguous. The germline V gene encodes CDR1 LNHDA and CDR2 SQIVND (reference sequence). The CDR3 has 11 residues. V was cut by 10 bases and J by 4 bases, with 9 bases left in between. The CDR3 DNA reads as TGTGCCATAGGAGTTCCAGATACGCAGTATTTT. Its protein is CAIGVPDTQYF.

The gene calls are TRBV4-2 and TRBJ2-7; D not certain. The CDR3 length is 14 residues. The V end lost 0 bases, the J end lost 5 bases, and 11 bases lay between the germline ends. Germline V gives CDR1 LGHNA, CDR2 YNFKEQ. The DNA of the CDR3 is TGTGCCAGCAGCCAAGATAGGCTTGAGGACGAGCAGTACTTC. It codes for CASSQDRLEDEQYF.

With respect to this clone: Additional DNA sequences in this sample encode the identical CDR3. J is TRBJ2-5 and V is TRBV5-1, with D tentatively TRBD2 (5 bases). Germline V gene data show CDR1 as SGHRS and CDR2 as YFSETQ. V lost 4 bases and J 1 base, leaving 5 bases between the germline ends. The CDR3 loop spans 12 amino acids. This chain's CDR3 is CASSAGQETQYF. CDR3 DNA sequence: TGCGCCAGCAGCGCGGGCCAAGAGACCCAGTACTTC.

The V and J genes are TRBV6-1 and TRBJ2-2, with 9 nucleotides matching TRBD2. J was trimmed by 3 bases and V by 4 bases; bases with no gene match: 12. Germline V CDR1 and CDR2: MNHNS, SASEGT. This CDR3 comprises 18 residues. Here the CDR3 reads CASSVSRSGSLDTGELFF. In DNA form, the CDR3 reads TGTGCCAGCAGTGTCTCGCGTAGCGGGAGTCTTGACACCGGGGAGCTGTTTTTT.

The genes are TRBV30 and TRBJ2-5; 8 bases match TRBD2. Germline lookup yields CDR1 GTSNPN and CDR2 SVGIG (reference sequence). The J segment lost 2 bases and the V segment lost 4 bases, leaving 3 bases of the junction unmatched. The CDR3 length is 13 residues. CDR3 sequence: CAWTSSGQETQYF. The CDR3 DNA is TGTGCCTGGACTTCTAGCGGGCAAGAGACCCAGTACTTC.

The chain combines TRBV29-1 with TRBJ1-2; D uncertain. CDR1 and CDR2 from the germline V gene are SQVTM and ANQGSEA. This CDR3 is built from 16 residues. With 4 bases removed from V and 0 bases from J, the gap between germline ends came to 18 bases. CDR3 amino acids: CSVGSVAEKPNYGYTF. For the CDR3, the DNA is TGCAGCGTTGGATCTGTTGCGGAAAAACCTAACTATGGCTACACCTTC.

This chain connects TRBV27 to TRBJ2-5; D may be TRBD2 (6 bases). The CDR3 runs 13 residues. Germline values: CDR1 MNHEY, CDR2 SMNVEV (reference sequence). V was clipped by 8 bases and J by 5 bases, with 15 bases between them. CDR3 loop: CASGSGLSETQYF. CDR3 sequence (DNA): TGTGCCAGCGGTTCGGGACTCTCGGAGACCCAGTACTTC.

The V call is TRBV19, the J call TRBJ1-1, with 7 bases matching TRBD1. The germline CDR1 and CDR2 sequences are LNHDA and SQIVND (reference sequence). CDR3 size: 15 residues. J was trimmed by 5 bases and V by 6 bases; bases with no gene match: 12. The CDR3 DNA reads TGTGCCAGTAGAGCCGGGACCAGGGGGTATACTGAAGCTTTCTTT. Translated: CASRAGTRGYTEAFF.

This clone has only a few counts. CDR3 protein: CASSYDRAFYNEQFF. The CDR3 DNA reads as TGTGCCAGCAGTTACGACAGGGCCTTCTACAATGAGCAGTTCTTC. This chain links TRBV11-2 with TRBJ2-1, with TRBD1 identical over 7 bases. V was pared by 6 bases and J by 3 bases, with 8 bases of the junction left unmatched. The CDR3 loop spans 15 amino acids. CDR1 is SGHAT and CDR2 is FQNNGV in the germline V gene. Full variable domain (remainder filled in from reference TRBV11-2 and TRBJ2-1): EAGVAQSPRYKIIEKRQSVAFWCNPISGHATLYWYQQILGQGPKLLIQFQNNGVVDDSQLPKDRFSAERLKGVDSTLKIQPAKLEDSAVYLCASSYDRAFYNEQFFGPGTRLTVL.

The chain combines TRBV7-9 with TRBJ2-1, with TRBD2 matching over 12 bases. Germline CDR1 is SEHNR and CDR2 is FQNEAQ (reference sequence). The CDR3 sequence is 14 residues long. Trimming cost V 10 bases and J 5 bases; bases outside gene matches: 6. CDR3 sequence: CAIPGLAGDNEQFF. The CDR3 bases are TGTGCCATCCCGGGACTAGCGGGCGACAATGAGCAGTTCTTC.

This chain joins TRBV9 and TRBJ2-2; 11 bases agree with TRBD2. The germline V gene encodes CDR1 SGDLS and CDR2 YYNGEE. V shed 1 base, J shed 7 bases, and the junction held 6 bases outside the gene matches. This CDR3 is built from 16 residues. The DNA of the CDR3 is TGTGCCAGCAGCGTATCACTAGCGGGAGCGGACGGGGAGCTGTTTTTT. This gives the protein CASSVSLAGADGELFF.

The chain links TRBV27 to TRBJ2-7, with 9 bases aligning to TRBD1. The CDR3 runs to 14 residues. V lost 3 bases and J lost 5; bases outside the gene matches: 5. Per the germline V gene, CDR1 is MNHEY and CDR2 is SMNVEV (reference sequence). CDR3 in amino acids: CASSLRDRAHEQYF. The CDR3 DNA follows: TGTGCCAGCAGTTTGAGGGACAGGGCGCACGAGCAGTACTTC.

The chain carries TRBV6-1 and TRBJ1-2; weak D call: TRBD1 (5 bases). The CDR3 totals 15 residues. Trimming took off 1 base at V and 5 bases at J, with 14 bases between the two ends. CDR1 is MNHNS, CDR2 SASEGT, per germline. DNA of the CDR3: TGTGCCAGCAGTGAAGGTGGAGGGGATTCTTATGGCTACACCTTC. Translating gives CASSEGGGDSYGYTF.

In this sample, this clone turned up a few times. This chain joins TRBV5-4 and TRBJ2-1; the match to TRBD2 covers 11 bases. The germline CDR1 and CDR2 sequences are SGHNT and YYREEE (reference sequence). The V gene end was trimmed by 3 bases and the J gene end by 9 bases; junction bases not matched to a gene: 8. This CDR3 is built from 15 residues. CDR3 nucleotides: TGTGCCAGCAGCTCGTATAGCGGGAGGGCCGGTGAGCAGTTCTTC. This encodes CASSSYSGRAGEQFF.

For the CDR3, the DNA is TGTGCCAGCAGCTCTGTGGCGGCTCCTACGCAGTATTTT. It codes for CASSSVAAPTQYF. The chain is built from TRBV7-9 and TRBJ2-3; D call uncertain. The V end was cut by 4 bases, the J end by 8 bases, with 13 bases between. The V gene's germline CDR1 is SEHNR and CDR2 FQNEAQ (reference sequence). There are 13 residues in the CDR3.

V usage is TRBV10-3 and J usage is TRBJ2-2; 7 bases line up with TRBD1. The germline CDR1 and CDR2 sequences are ENHRY and SYGVKD. After removal of 4 bases from V and 0 bases from J, the junction contained 2 bases not matched to a gene. The CDR3 is made up of 15 amino acids. Here the CDR3 reads CAISGQGANTGELFF. The DNA of the CDR3 is TGTGCCATCAGTGGCCAGGGGGCGAACACCGGGGAGCTGTTTTTT.

The chain has TRBV5-1 and TRBJ1-1; 7 nucleotides align to TRBD1. CDR1 and CDR2 from the germline V gene are SGHRS and YFSETQ. J gave up 4 bases and V 0 bases, and 3 bases lay outside the gene matches. The CDR3 contains 14 residues. CDR3 in DNA: TGCGCCAGCAGCTTGGACAGGGGCGTCACTGAAGCTTTCTTT. Translation: CASSLDRGVTEAFF.

This chain connects TRBV28 to TRBJ1-3; 7 bases fit TRBD1. The CDR3 is 14 residues long. V was clipped by 2 bases and J by 4 bases; unmatched bases: 2. Germline assignment: CDR1 MDHEN and CDR2 SYDVKM. CDR3 sequence reads: CASSLQGQGNTIYF. The CDR3 nucleotides are TGTGCCAGCAGTTTACAGGGACAGGGAAACACCATATATTTT.